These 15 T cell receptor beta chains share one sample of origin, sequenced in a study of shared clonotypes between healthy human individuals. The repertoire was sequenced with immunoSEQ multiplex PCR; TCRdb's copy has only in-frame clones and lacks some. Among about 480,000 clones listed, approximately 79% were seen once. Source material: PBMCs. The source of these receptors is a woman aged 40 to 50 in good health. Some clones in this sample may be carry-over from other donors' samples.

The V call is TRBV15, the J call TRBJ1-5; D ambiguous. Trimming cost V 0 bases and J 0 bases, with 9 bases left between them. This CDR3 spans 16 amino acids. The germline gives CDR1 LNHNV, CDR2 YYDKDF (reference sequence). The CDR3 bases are TGTGCCACCAGCAGAGATCTAGGGAATAGCAATCAGCCCCAGCATTTT. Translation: CATSRDLGNSNQPQHF.

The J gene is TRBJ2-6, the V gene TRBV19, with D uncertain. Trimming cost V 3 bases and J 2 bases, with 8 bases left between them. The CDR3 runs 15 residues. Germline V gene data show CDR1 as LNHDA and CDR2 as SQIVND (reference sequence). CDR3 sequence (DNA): TGTGCCAGTAGTATCACCCGAACTGGGGCCAACGTCCTGACTTTC. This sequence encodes CASSITRTGANVLTF.

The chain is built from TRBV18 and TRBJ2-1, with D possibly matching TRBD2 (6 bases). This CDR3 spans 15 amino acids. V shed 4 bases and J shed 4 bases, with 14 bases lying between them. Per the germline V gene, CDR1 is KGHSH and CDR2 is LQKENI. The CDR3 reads CASSLAWGEYNEQFF. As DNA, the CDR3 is TGTGCCAGCTCACTTGCCTGGGGGGAGTACAATGAGCAGTTCTTC.

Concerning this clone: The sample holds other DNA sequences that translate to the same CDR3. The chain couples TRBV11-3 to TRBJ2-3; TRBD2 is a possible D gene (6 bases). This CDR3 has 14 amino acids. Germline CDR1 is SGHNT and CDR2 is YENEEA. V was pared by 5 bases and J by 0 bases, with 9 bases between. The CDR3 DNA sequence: TGTGCCAGCAGCCGTAGCGGTAGCACAGATACGCAGTATTTT. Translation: CASSRSGSTDTQYF.

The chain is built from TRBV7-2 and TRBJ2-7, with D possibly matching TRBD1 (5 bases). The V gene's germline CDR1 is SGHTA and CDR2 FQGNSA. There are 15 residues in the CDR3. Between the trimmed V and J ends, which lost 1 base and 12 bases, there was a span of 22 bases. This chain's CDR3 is CASSLEGQGSRHRYF. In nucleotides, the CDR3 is TGTGCCAGCAGCTTAGAGGGGCAGGGCAGTCGGCATCGGTACTTC.

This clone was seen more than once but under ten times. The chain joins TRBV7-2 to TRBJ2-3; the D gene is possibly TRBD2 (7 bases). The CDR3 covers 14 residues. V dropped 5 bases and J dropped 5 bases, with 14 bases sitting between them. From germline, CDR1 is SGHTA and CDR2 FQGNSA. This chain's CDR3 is CASSLGAGEDTQYF. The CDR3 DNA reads TGTGCCAGCAGCCTGGGGGCGGGAGAAGATACGCAGTATTTT.

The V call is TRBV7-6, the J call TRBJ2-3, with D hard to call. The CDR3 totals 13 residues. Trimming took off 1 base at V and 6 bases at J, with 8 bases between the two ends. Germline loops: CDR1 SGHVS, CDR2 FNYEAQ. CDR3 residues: CASSLVSWDTQYF. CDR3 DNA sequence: TGTGCCAGCAGCTTAGTTAGCTGGGATACGCAGTATTTT.

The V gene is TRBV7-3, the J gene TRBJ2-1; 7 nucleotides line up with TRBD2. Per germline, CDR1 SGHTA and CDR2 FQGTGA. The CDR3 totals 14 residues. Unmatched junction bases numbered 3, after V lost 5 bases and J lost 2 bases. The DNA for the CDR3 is TGTGCCAGCAGCCGCGGGAGTACCTACAATGAGCAGTTCTTC. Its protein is CASSRGSTYNEQFF.

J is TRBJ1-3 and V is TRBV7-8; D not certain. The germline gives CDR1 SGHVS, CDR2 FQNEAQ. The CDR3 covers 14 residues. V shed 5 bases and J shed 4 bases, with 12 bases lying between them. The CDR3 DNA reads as TGTGCCAGCAGCCCACCCGCGCGGGGAAACACCATATATTTT. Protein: CASSPPARGNTIYF.

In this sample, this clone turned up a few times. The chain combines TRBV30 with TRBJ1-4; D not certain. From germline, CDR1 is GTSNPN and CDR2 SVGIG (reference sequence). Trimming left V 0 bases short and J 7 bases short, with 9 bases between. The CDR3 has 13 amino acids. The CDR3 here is CAWSVTEGEKLFF. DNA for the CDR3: TGTGCCTGGAGTGTAACGGAGGGTGAAAAACTGTTTTTT.

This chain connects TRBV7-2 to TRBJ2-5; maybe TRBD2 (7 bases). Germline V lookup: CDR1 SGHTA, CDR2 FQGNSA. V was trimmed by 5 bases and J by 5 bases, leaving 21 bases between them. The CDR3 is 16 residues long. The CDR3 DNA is TGTGCCAGCAGCCCCTCGTGGGGGCTAGCGGACGAGACCCAGTACTTC. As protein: CASSPSWGLADETQYF.

The CDR3 DNA sequence: TGTGCCAGCAGTGAACGGGACTACTACACCGGGGAGCTGTTTTTT. Translation gives CASSERDYYTGELFF. The genes are TRBV25-1 and TRBJ2-2; TRBD2 agrees at 7 bases. The CDR3 consists of 15 residues. Trimming at V came to 2 bases and at J to 3 bases, leaving 3 bases not matched to a gene. Germline values: CDR1 MGHDK, CDR2 SYGVNS.

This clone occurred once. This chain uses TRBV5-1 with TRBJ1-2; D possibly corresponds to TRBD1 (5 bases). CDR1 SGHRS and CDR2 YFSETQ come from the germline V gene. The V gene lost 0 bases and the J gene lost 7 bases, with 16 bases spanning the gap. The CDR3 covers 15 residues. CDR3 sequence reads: CASSLGAGSSTGYTF. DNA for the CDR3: TGCGCCAGCAGCTTGGGGGCAGGGTCTTCGACTGGCTACACCTTC.

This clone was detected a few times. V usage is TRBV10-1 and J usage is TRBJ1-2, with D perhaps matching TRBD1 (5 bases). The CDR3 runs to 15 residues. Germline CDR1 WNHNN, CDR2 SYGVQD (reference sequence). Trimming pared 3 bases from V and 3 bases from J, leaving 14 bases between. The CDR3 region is CASSERGLVDYGYTF. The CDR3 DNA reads TGCGCCAGCAGTGAACGGGGGTTGGTGGACTATGGCTACACCTTC.

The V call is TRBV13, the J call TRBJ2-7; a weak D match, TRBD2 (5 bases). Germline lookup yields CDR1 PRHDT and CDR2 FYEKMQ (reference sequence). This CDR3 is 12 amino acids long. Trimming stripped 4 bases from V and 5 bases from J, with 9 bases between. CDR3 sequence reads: CASSSGIHEQYF. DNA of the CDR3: TGTGCCAGCAGCTCCGGGATCCACGAGCAGTACTTC. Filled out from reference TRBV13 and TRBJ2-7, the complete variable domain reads AAGVIQSPRHLIKEKRETATLKCYPIPRHDTVYWYQQGPGQDPQFLISFYEKMQSDKGSIPDRFSAQQFSDYHSELNMSSLELGDSALYFCASSSGIHEQYFGPGTRLTVT.